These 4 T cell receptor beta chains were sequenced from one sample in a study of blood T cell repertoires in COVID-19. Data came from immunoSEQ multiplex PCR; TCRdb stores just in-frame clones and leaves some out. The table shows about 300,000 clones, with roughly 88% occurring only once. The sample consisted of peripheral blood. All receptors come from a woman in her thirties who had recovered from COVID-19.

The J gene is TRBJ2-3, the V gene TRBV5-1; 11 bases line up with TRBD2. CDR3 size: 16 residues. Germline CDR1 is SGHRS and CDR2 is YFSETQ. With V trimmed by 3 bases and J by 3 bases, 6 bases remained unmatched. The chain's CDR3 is CASSSPSGGRTDTQYF. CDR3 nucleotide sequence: TGCGCCAGCAGCTCCCCTAGCGGGGGGAGAACAGATACGCAGTATTTT.

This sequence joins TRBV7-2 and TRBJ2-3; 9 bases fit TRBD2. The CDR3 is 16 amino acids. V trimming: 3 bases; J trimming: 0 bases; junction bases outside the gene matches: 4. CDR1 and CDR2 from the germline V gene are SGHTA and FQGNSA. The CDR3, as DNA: TGTGCCAGCAGCTTGACTAGCGGATCTAGCACAGATACGCAGTATTTT. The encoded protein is CASSLTSGSSTDTQYF.

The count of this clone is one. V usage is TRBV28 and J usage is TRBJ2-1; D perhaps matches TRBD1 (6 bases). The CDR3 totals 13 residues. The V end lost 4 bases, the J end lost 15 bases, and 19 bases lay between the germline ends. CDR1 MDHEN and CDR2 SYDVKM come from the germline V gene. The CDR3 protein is CASSSAQTGRRFF. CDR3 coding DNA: TGTGCCAGCAGTTCGGCTCAGACAGGCAGGCGGTTCTTC.

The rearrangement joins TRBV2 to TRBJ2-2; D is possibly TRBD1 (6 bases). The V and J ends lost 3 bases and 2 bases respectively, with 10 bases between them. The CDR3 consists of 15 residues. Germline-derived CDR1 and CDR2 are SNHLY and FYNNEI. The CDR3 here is CASSDWTVNTGELFF. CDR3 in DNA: TGTGCCAGCAGTGATTGGACAGTAAACACCGGGGAGCTGTTTTTT.